This T cell receptor beta chain was captured in a study of radiation and T cells in renal cell carcinoma (TCRdb year 2020). Study-level background: TCR beta sequencing covered some 55 samples in total, comprising around 25 tumors and 27 peripheral blood samples. A total of over 4 million unique CDR3 nucleotide sequences, encoding roughly 2.7 million unique CDR3 amino acid sequences, were found across all 50 or so samples. The final blood draw took place at 4 weeks after radiation, the same time as nephrectomy. What the work shows at the level of the full study, not this receptor alone: Changes in the blood repertoire were not tracked past 4 weeks after treatment. No pretreatment tumor biopsies were available, so the baseline intratumoral presence of clonotypes could not be determined. With a single-armed trial design, the study had no way to address how radiation dose or scheduling affects the TCR repertoire. Top tumor clonotypes rose in blood from baseline to 2 weeks post-radiation, then contracted by 4 weeks, suggesting transient expansion of tumor-resident clones.

The germline V gene (reference sequence) sets CDR1 to LNHDA and CDR2 to SQIVND. The CDR3 numbers 16 residues from cysteine through phenylalanine. Just the 48-base CDR3 DNA is kept, in frame starting at base 1. For this chain, trimming is 5 bases at the V end and 1 base at the J end, and the number of junction bases without a gene match is 6. Explained via the paper, the time point label denotes: blood 4 weeks post-SBRT, at nephrectomy. The label giving this sample's treatment or condition can be read as: 15 Gy SBRT to primary tumor, nephrectomy 4 weeks later. The samples were drawn from a clinical trial, where primary renal cell carcinomas were treated with 15 Gy of stereotactic body radiation therapy and then removed by nephrectomy 4 weeks afterward. Serial peripheral blood from radiation-treated patients was sampled at baseline, 2 weeks and 4 weeks after SBRT to track tumor-enriched clonotypes. All patients had renal cell carcinoma with clear cell pathology. Genomic DNA for TCR sequencing was prepared using the QIAamp DNA Blood Mini Kit (Qiagen). The analyses included only samples that passed all quality control checks.

The count of this clone is one. It has no known antigen specificity. Base qualities are missing; no much larger clone stands one base away. TCR beta libraries were generated from genomic DNA with the immunoSEQ kit, following the manufacturer's recommendations. To prepare libraries, a first multiplex PCR with proprietary primers was run, followed by a second PCR that added unique barcodes, and a bead cleanup was done after each round. Each sample batch included a kit-provided positive control reaction and a negative control reaction. The final libraries underwent checking on an Agilent 4200 TapeStation D1000 ScreenTape, volumetric pooling, and quantification by qPCR. Sequencing was performed on an Illumina NextSeq500 using a MidOutput 150-cycle cartridge, with 156 Read1 cycles, 15 Index1 cycles, and the kit custom primers. The pooled library was loaded at approximately 1 pM with a roughly 20% PhiX control spike-in. In the authors' own workflow: The vendor-processed data were analyzed in R, and a clonotype was defined as all T cells that share the same CDR3 nucleotide sequence. For clone abundance analyses, frequencies were normalized to the 10,000 most abundant clones in each sample. Public T cell clones, which averaged fewer than five per sample, were excluded before analysis. Tumor-enriched and baseline blood-enriched clonotypes were defined by at least a 32-fold difference in abundance between compartments. A beta-binomial differential abundance model was applied to find clonotypes that expanded or contracted between blood time points. Tumor-blood repertoire similarity was measured with the Baroni-Urbani and Buser coefficient, and group comparisons used two-tailed Wilcoxon tests in R. The source is immuneACCESS, and TCRdb retained only in-frame sequences with V and J called. Part of the clones is not carried over; for the studies checked, unresolved V genes explain less than half of this, and the remainder is unexplained. V and J calls plus clone size are reproduced from that table; the DNA served to infer D and trimming. Present in this sample are some 80,000 clones, approximately 87% of which were seen just once. 2% to 3% of the sample rests with the top ten.

The TCR comes from a woman aged 55-75 years with renal cell carcinoma. The sequence links TRBV19 to TRBJ1-5, and TRBD1 aligns with 9 junction nucleotides. Sequencing was performed on blood, taken from a patient whose treatment included radiotherapy and nephrectomy. At the DNA level, the sequence is TGTGCCAGTAGTGCCCCGGACAGGGGAAGCAATCAGCCCCAGCATTTT. Its translation is CASSAPDRGSNQPQHF. Reference TRBV19 and TRBJ1-5 proteins supply the regions before and after the CDR3; the full variable domain is: DGGITQSPKYLFRKEGQNVTLSCEQNLNHDAMYWYRQDPGQGLRLIYYSQIVNDFQKGDIAEGYSVSREKKESFPLTVTSAQKNPTAFYLCASSAPDRGSNQPQHFGDGTRLSIL.